The 14 T cell receptor beta chains given below trace back to one sample, sequenced in a study of blood T cell repertoires in COVID-19. Clones were read by immunoSEQ multiplex PCR, and TCRdb kept only the in-frame ones, dropping some. Of some 98,000 clones in the sample, approximately 86% are singletons; the top ten hold roughly a tenth. Sequenced material: peripheral blood. These receptors were collected from a man aged 65 to 79 with active or convalescent COVID-19.

The chain uses TRBV5-4 and TRBJ1-6, with TRBD1 as a possible D gene (6 bases). Germline CDR1 reads SGHNT; CDR2 reads YYREEE (reference sequence). The CDR3 loop spans 14 amino acids. Trimming took off 4 bases at V and 7 bases at J, with 12 bases between the two ends. CDR3 sequence: CASSPDSRNSPLHF. Here the CDR3 DNA reads TGTGCCAGCAGCCCGGACAGTAGAAATTCACCCCTCCACTTT.

The chain is built from TRBV4-3 and TRBJ2-4; a possible D gene is TRBD1 (6 bases). This CDR3 comprises 16 residues. Germline assignment: CDR1 LGHNA and CDR2 YSLEER. Trimming removed 1 base from V and 1 base from J, with 11 bases in between. CDR3 nucleotides: TGCGCCAGCAGCCAAGCGGCAGGGGAGGCCAAAAACATTCAGTACTTC. Translated, it gives CASSQAAGEAKNIQYF.

The chain combines TRBV5-1 with TRBJ2-6, with D hard to call. The CDR3 has 11 amino acids. Trimming took off 0 bases at V and 10 bases at J, with 2 bases between the two ends. CDR1 and CDR2 (germline): SGHRS, YFSETQ. The CDR3 sequence is CASSLANVLTF. Here the CDR3 DNA reads TGCGCCAGCAGCTTGGCGAACGTCCTGACTTTC.

J is TRBJ1-6 and V is TRBV5-1; no definite D call. V lost 7 bases, J lost 9 bases, and 14 bases lay in between. The length of the CDR3 is 13 residues. CDR1 SGHRS and CDR2 YFSETQ come from the germline V gene. The CDR3 bases are TGCGCCAGCGCCCGGGATCCCAGTTCACCCCTCCACTTT. Translating gives CASARDPSSPLHF.

The V gene is TRBV10-1, the J gene TRBJ1-2, with 7 bases matching TRBD1. The CDR3 runs to 13 residues. V trimming: 5 bases; J trimming: 1 base; junction bases outside the gene matches: 1. Germline CDR1 is WNHNN and CDR2 is SYGVQD (reference sequence). The CDR3 DNA reads TGCGCCAGCAGTCGGGACAGTAACTATGGCTACACCTTC. Amino acid sequence: CASSRDSNYGYTF.

This clone was detected only once. This chain uses TRBV7-9 with TRBJ1-2; D gene uncertain. There are 15 residues in the CDR3. Germline CDR1 reads SEHNR; CDR2 reads FQNEAQ (reference sequence). V was cut by 3 bases and J by 0 bases, with 11 bases left in between. Here the CDR3 DNA reads TGTGCCAGCAGCTTGGTAGCTACCGCTAACTATGGCTACACCTTC. Residues: CASSLVATANYGYTF.

The chain links TRBV6-5 to TRBJ1-5; D is unclear. The germline V gene encodes CDR1 MNHEY and CDR2 SVGAGI. V was shortened by 5 bases and J by 5 bases, with 7 bases between the two germline ends. The CDR3 is made up of 12 amino acids. CDR3: CASSTFDQPQHF. CDR3 in DNA: TGTGCCAGCAGTACATTTGATCAGCCCCAGCATTTT.

The chain couples TRBV7-2 to TRBJ1-2; tentative D call: TRBD1 (6 bases). Trimming shortened V by 6 bases and J by 5 bases, and 10 bases separated the two germline ends. Germline V gene sequence: CDR1 SGHTA, CDR2 FQGNSA. This CDR3 region has 12 residues. This CDR3 is CASRTQGYGYTF. The CDR3 bases are TGTGCCAGCAGAACCCAGGGGTATGGCTACACCTTC.

The chain joins TRBV30 to TRBJ2-7; 8 bases are a match to TRBD1. With 2 bases clipped from V and 7 bases from J, the junction kept 1 base outside the gene matches. Per the germline V gene, CDR1 is GTSNPN and CDR2 is SVGIG (reference sequence). The CDR3 covers 11 residues. The CDR3 DNA is TGTGCCTGGAGTCGACAGGGGGAGCAGTACTTC. Protein: CAWSRQGEQYF.

This clone occurred a few times. Other DNA variants within this sample encode the same CDR3. This rearrangement joins TRBV10-2 to TRBJ2-7; TRBD1 matches 8 bases. The CDR3 is made up of 14 amino acids. Germline assignment: CDR1 WSHSY and CDR2 SAAADI. V lost 0 bases and J lost 5; bases outside the gene matches: 3. The CDR3 is CASSESAGGDEQYF. The DNA for the CDR3 is TGCGCCAGCAGTGAGTCGGCAGGGGGCGACGAGCAGTACTTC.

The chain combines TRBV30 with TRBJ1-1; no firm D call. V lost 2 bases to trimming and J lost 1 base, with 8 bases between them. CDR1 is GTSNPN, CDR2 SVGIG, per germline (reference sequence). CDR3 length equals 13 residues. Written as DNA, the CDR3 is TGTGCCTGGAGTACCTCGGGGAACACTGAAGCTTTCTTT. It encodes CAWSTSGNTEAFF.

J is TRBJ1-1 and V is TRBV27; D remains unclear. The ends were cut back, 4 bases at V and 0 bases at J, with 15 bases in the middle. The CDR3 is 16 amino acids. Germline CDR1 and CDR2: MNHEY and SMNVEV (reference sequence). The CDR3 nucleotides read TGTGCCAGCAGTTCCCCTAGGGAGACCCTGAACACTGAAGCTTTCTTT. Translation gives CASSSPRETLNTEAFF.

The rearrangement uses TRBV4-2 and TRBJ2-5, with 9 bases matching TRBD1. Trimming removed 0 bases from V and 4 bases from J; junction bases left unmatched: 6. This CDR3 has 16 amino acids. From germline, CDR1 is LGHNA and CDR2 YNFKEQ. The chain's CDR3 is CASSQDGTGLRETQYF. The CDR3, as DNA: TGTGCCAGCAGCCAAGATGGGACAGGGCTTCGAGAGACCCAGTACTTC.

Only a few counts were recorded for this clone. The J gene is TRBJ1-1, the V gene TRBV18; maybe TRBD1 (5 bases). The germline gives CDR1 KGHSH, CDR2 LQKENI. Trimming took off 5 bases at V and 0 bases at J, with 10 bases between the two ends. The CDR3 sequence is 14 residues long. The CDR3 reads CASSGGGVNTEAFF. CDR3 coding DNA: TGTGCCAGCTCAGGAGGAGGGGTGAACACTGAAGCTTTCTTT.